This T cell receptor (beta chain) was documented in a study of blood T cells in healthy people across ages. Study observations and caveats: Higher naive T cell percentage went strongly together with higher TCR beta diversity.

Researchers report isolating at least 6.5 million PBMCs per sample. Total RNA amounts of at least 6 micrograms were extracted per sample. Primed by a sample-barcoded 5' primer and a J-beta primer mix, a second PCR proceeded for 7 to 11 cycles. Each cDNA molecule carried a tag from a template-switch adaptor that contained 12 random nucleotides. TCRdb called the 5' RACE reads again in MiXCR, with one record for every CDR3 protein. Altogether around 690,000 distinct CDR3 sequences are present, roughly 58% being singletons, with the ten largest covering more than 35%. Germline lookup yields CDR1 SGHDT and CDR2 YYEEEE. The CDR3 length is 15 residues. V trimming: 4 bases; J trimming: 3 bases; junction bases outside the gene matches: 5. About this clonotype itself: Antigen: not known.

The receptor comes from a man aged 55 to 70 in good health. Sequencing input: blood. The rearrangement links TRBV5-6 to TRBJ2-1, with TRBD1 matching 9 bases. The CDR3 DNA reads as TGTGCCAGCAGCGGGGGACAGGGATACTACAATGAGCAGTTCTTC. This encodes CASSGGQGYYNEQFF. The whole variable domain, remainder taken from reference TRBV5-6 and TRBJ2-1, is DAGVTQSPTHLIKTRGQQVTLRCSPKSGHDTVSWYQQALGQGPQFIFQYYEEEERQRGNFPDRFSGHQFPNYSSELNVNALLLGDSALYLCASSGGQGYYNEQFFGPGTRLTVL.